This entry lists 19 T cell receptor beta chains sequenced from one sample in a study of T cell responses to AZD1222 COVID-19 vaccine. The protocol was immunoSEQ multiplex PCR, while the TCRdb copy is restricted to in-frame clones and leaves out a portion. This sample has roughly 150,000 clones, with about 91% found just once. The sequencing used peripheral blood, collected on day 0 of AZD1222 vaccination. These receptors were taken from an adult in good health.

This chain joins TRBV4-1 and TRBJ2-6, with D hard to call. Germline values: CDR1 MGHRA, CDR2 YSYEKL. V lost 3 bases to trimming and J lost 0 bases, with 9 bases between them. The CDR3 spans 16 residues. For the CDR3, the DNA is TGCGCCAGCAGCCACCAGCAAAGCTCTGGGGCCAACGTCCTGACTTTC. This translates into CASSHQQSSGANVLTF.

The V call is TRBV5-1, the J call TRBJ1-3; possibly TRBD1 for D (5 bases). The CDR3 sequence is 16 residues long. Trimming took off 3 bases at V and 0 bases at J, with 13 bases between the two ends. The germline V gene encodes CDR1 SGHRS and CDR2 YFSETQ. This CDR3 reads CASSSITGYSGNTIYF. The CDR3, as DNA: TGCGCCAGCAGCTCGATAACAGGCTACTCTGGAAACACCATATATTTT.

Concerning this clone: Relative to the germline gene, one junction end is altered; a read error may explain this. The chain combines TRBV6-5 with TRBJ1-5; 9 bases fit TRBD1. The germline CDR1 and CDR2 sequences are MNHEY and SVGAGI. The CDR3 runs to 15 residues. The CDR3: CASSSLGTGNLPQHF. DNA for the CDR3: TGTGCCAGCAGTAGCCTCGGGACAGGGAATCTGCCCCAGCATTTT.

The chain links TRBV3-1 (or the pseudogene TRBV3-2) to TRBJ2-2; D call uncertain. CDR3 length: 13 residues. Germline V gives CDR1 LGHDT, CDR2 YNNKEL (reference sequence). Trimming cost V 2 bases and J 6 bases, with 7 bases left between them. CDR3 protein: CASSQIVPGELFF. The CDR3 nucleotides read TGTGCCAGCAGCCAAATCGTCCCCGGGGAGCTGTTTTTT.

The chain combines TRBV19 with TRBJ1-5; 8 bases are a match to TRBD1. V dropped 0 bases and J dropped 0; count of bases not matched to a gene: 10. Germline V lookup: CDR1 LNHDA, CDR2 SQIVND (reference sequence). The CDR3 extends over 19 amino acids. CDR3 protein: CASSIDVLGTGYSNQPQHF. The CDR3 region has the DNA TGTGCCAGTAGTATAGACGTGTTGGGGACAGGTTATAGCAATCAGCCCCAGCATTTT.

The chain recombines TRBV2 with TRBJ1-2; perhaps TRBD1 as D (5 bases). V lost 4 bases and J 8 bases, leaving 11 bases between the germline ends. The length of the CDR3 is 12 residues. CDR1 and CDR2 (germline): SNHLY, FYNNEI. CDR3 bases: TGTGCCAGCAGTGTCTCTCGGGGGGGCTACACCTTC. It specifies CASSVSRGGYTF.

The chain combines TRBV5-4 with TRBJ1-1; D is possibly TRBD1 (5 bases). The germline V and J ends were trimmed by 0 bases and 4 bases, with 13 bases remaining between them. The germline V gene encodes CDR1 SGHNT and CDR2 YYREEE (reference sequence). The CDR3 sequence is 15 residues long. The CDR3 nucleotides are TGTGCCAGCAGCTTGGGCTCGGGGGGTGGCACTGAAGCTTTCTTT. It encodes CASSLGSGGGTEAFF. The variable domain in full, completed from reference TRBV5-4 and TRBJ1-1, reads ETGVTQSPTHLIKTRGQQVTLRCSSQSGHNTVSWYQQALGQGPQFIFQYYREEENGRGNFPPRFSGLQFPNYSSELNVNALELDDSALYLCASSLGSGGGTEAFFGQGTRLTVV.

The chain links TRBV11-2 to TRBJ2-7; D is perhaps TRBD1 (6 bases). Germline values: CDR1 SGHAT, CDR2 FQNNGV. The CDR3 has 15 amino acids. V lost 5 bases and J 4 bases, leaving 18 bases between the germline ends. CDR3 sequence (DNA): TGTGCCAGCAGCCCAGTAGGGGGATATTCTTACGAGCAGTACTTC. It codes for CASSPVGGYSYEQYF.

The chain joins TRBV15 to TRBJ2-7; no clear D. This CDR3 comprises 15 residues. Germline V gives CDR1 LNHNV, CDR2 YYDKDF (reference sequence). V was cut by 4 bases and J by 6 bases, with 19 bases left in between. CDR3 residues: CATSTQTILGSEQYF. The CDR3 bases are TGTGCCACCAGCACCCAAACTATATTGGGTAGCGAGCAGTACTTC. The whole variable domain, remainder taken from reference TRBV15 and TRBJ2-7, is DAMVIQNPRYQVTQFGKPVTLSCSQTLNHNVMYWYQQKSSQAPKLLFHYYDKDFNNEADTPDNFQSRRPNTSFCFLDIRSPGLGDTAMYLCATSTQTILGSEQYFGPGTRLTVT.

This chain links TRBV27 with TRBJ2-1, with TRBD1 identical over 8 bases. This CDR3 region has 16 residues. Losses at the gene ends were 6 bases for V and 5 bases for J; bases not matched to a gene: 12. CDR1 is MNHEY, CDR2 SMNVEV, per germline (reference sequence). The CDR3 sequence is CASRPTPGQAHNEQFF. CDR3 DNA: TGTGCCAGCAGGCCCACTCCGGGACAGGCGCACAATGAGCAGTTCTTC.

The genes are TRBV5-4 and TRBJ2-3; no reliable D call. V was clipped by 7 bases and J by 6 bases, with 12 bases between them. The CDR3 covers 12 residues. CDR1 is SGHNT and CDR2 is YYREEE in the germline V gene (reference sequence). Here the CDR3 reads CASHRASDTQYF. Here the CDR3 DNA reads TGTGCCAGCCACCGGGCCTCGGATACGCAGTATTTT.

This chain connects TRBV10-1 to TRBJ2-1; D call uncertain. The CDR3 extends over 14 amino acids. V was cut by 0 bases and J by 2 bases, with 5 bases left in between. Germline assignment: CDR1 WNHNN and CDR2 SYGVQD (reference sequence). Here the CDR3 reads CASSESGTYNEQFF. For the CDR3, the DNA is TGCGCCAGCAGTGAGTCGGGGACCTACAATGAGCAGTTCTTC.

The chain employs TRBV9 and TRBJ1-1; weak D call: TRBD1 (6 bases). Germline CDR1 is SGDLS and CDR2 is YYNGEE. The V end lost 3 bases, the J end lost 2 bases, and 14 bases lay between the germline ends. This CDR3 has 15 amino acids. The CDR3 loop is CASSASGTLNTEAFF. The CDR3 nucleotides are TGTGCCAGCAGCGCTTCCGGGACATTAAACACTGAAGCTTTCTTT. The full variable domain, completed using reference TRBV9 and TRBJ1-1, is DSGVTQTPKHLITATGQRVTLRCSPRSGDLSVYWYQQSLDQGLQFLIQYYNGEERAKGNILERFSAQQFPDLHSELNLSSLELGDSALYFCASSASGTLNTEAFFGQGTRLTVV.

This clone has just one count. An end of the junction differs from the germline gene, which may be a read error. Here the CDR3 DNA reads TGTGCCAGCAGTGAAAGTGTGTCGGACTACTATGAGCAGTTCTTC. It translates to CASSESVSDYYEQFF. J is TRBJ2-1 and V is TRBV6-4, with D possibly matching TRBD2 (6 bases). This CDR3 spans 15 amino acids. Per the germline V gene, CDR1 is MRHNA and CDR2 is SNTAGT.

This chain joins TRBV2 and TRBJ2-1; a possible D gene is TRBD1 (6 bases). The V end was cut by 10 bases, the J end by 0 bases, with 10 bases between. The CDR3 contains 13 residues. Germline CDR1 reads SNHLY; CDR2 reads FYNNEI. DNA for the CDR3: TGTGCCACACAGACAGGCTCCTACAATGAGCAGTTCTTC. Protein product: CATQTGSYNEQFF.

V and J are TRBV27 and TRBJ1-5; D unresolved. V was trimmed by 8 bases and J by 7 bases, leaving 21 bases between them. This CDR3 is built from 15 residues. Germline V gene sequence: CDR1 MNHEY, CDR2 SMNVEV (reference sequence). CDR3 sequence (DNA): TGTGCCAGCGGCCCACGAGGGAACGGTTGGCAGCCCCAGCATTTT. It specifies CASGPRGNGWQPQHF.

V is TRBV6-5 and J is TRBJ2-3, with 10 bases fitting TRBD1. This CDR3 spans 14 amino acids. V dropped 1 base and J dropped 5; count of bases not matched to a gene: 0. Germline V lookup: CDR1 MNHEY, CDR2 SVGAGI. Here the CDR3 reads CASSYWDRGDTQYF. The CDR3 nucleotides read TGTGCCAGCAGTTACTGGGACAGGGGAGATACGCAGTATTTT.

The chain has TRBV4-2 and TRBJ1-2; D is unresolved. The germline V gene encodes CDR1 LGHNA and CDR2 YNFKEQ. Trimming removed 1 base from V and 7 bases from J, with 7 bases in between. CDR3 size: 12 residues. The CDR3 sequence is CASSQVIGGYTF. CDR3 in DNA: TGTGCCAGCAGCCAAGTAATCGGTGGCTACACCTTC.

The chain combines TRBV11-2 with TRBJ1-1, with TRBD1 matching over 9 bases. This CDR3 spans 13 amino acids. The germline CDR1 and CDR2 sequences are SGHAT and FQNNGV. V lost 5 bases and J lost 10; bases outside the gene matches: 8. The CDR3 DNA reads TGTGCCAGCAGCCCGAATAAGGACAGGGGAGCTTTCTTT. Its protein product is CASSPNKDRGAFF.